The next 30 T cell receptor beta chains were all read from a single sample in a study of cytomegalovirus exposure and HLA in healthy donors. PCR employed 60 Vbeta and 13 Jbeta primers. TCRdb's copy holds only in-frame clones and misses some; the assay was immunoSEQ multiplex PCR. The table shows roughly 180,000 clones, with 75% to 90% occurring only once. The material sequenced was PBMCs. The origin of the receptors is a woman in her forties or fifties in good health and CMV-seropositive.

This clone was counted a single time. This rearrangement joins TRBV6-5 to TRBJ2-7; 9 nucleotides align to TRBD1. This CDR3 is built from 15 residues. J gave up 3 bases and V 1 base, and 4 bases lay outside the gene matches. CDR1 and CDR2 from the germline V gene are MNHEY and SVGAGI. The CDR3 DNA follows: TGTGCCAGCAGTTACTTATCGGGACAGGGCTACGAGCAGTACTTC. Translating gives CASSYLSGQGYEQYF.

The chain couples TRBV7-8 to TRBJ2-7, with unresolved D. V was cut by 2 bases and J by 2 bases, with 13 bases left in between. This CDR3 is built from 15 residues. Germline loops: CDR1 SGHVS, CDR2 FQNEAQ. The CDR3 loop reads CASSLNPTSPYEQYF. The CDR3 DNA reads TGTGCCAGCAGCTTAAACCCGACTTCCCCCTACGAGCAGTACTTC.

Only one count was recorded for this clone. This rearrangement joins TRBV2 to TRBJ2-7; 9 nucleotides align to TRBD1. V lost 6 bases, J lost 5 bases, and 14 bases stayed unmatched. Per germline, CDR1 SNHLY and CDR2 FYNNEI. The CDR3 loop spans 16 amino acids. The CDR3 is CASRVPQGALIHEQYF. For the CDR3, the DNA is TGTGCCAGCAGGGTACCACAGGGGGCGCTGATCCACGAGCAGTACTTC.

This clone was seen only a few times. The chain employs TRBV4-3 and TRBJ2-7; no firm D call. This CDR3 has 15 residues. Trimming cost V 1 base and J 2 bases, with 12 bases left between them. From germline, CDR1 is LGHNA and CDR2 YSLEER. The CDR3 protein is CASSQAQRGPYEQYF. The CDR3 DNA is TGCGCCAGCAGCCAAGCTCAAAGAGGTCCCTACGAGCAGTACTTC.

This clone was observed once. The rearrangement joins TRBV7-9 to TRBJ2-7, with a possible D match to TRBD2 (5 bases). Trimming removed 4 bases at V and 4 bases at J, with 14 bases between. Germline values: CDR1 SEHNR, CDR2 FQNEAQ (reference sequence). This CDR3 has 14 amino acids. CDR3 DNA: TGTGCCAGCAGCTCAGGCGGACTGAGTTACGAGCAGTACTTC. Protein: CASSSGGLSYEQYF.

V is TRBV12-5 and J is TRBJ2-1; tentative D call: TRBD2 (7 bases). Germline CDR1 LGHNT, CDR2 FRNRAP. CDR3 length equals 13 residues. Trimming cost V 11 bases and J 5 bases, with 16 bases left between them. The CDR3, as DNA: TGTGCTGGCGAACGGGGGGCACACAATGAGCAGTTCTTC. Encoded protein: CAGERGAHNEQFF.

This clone was counted a few times. The genes are TRBV1 and TRBJ2-4; TRBD1, the D gene given by the table, was not confirmed from the DNA. TRBV1 is termed a pseudogene. CDR3 length equals 16 residues. Here the CDR3 reads CTSSQDSSDSKNIQYF. CDR3 sequence (DNA): TGCACCAGCAGCCAAGACAGTTCCGATTCCAAAAACATTCAGTACTTC.

CDR3 bases: TGTGCCAGCAGCTTCTCGGGGGAATCCAATCAGCCCCAGCATTTT. It yields the protein CASSFSGESNQPQHF. V is TRBV7-9 and J is TRBJ1-5, with TRBD1 as a possible D gene (5 bases). The CDR3 contains 15 residues. Germline CDR1 SEHNR, CDR2 FQNEAQ (reference sequence). V was cut by 3 bases and J by 3 bases, with 12 bases left in between.

V gene TRBV29-1 combines with J gene TRBJ2-3; TRBD1 aligns across 7 bases. From germline, CDR1 is SQVTM and CDR2 ANQGSEA. The CDR3 sequence is 14 residues long. Trimming at V came to 3 bases and at J to 3 bases, leaving 6 bases not matched to a gene. The CDR3 nucleotides read TGCAGCGTTGAGCAGGGGGTAAGGACAGATACGCAGTATTTT. It yields the protein CSVEQGVRTDTQYF.

The gene calls are TRBV7-2 and TRBJ2-3; TRBD2 aligns across 11 bases. The trim removed 5 bases at V and 1 base at J, leaving 8 bases unmatched. Germline loops: CDR1 SGHTA, CDR2 FQGNSA. The CDR3 covers 17 residues. In nucleotides, the CDR3 is TGTGCCAGCAGCCAGGGTCCTAGCGGGGGGCGCACAGATACGCAGTATTTT. It is translated as CASSQGPSGGRTDTQYF.

This chain links TRBV7-2 with TRBJ2-7; perhaps TRBD1 as D (5 bases). Germline loops: CDR1 SGHTA, CDR2 FQGNSA. Deletions cut 4 bases from V and 3 bases from J, with 16 bases between. The CDR3 is 15 residues long. The CDR3 bases are TGTGCCAGCAGCTCACGACAGCCTCCCTTCTACGAGCAGTACTTC. Protein: CASSSRQPPFYEQYF.

The chain joins TRBV5-5 to TRBJ1-2, with D possibly being TRBD1 (5 bases). Trimming shortened V by 0 bases and J by 4 bases, and 19 bases separated the two germline ends. CDR1 SGHKS and CDR2 YYEKEE come from the germline V gene (reference sequence). This CDR3 is 17 amino acids long. In DNA form, the CDR3 reads TGTGCCAGCAGCTTGGAATTTGGGGCCCGGTGGACCTATGGCTACACCTTC. It codes for CASSLEFGARWTYGYTF. The whole variable domain, filled in from reference TRBV5-5 and TRBJ1-2, reads DAGVTQSPTHLIKTRGQQVTLRCSPISGHKSVSWYQQVLGQGPQFIFQYYEKEERGRGNFPDRFSARQFPNYSSELNVNALLLGDSALYLCASSLEFGARWTYGYTFGSGTRLTVV.

This chain connects TRBV7-3 to TRBJ2-3; D call uncertain. Per germline, CDR1 SGHTA and CDR2 FQGTGA. The length of the CDR3 is 13 residues. Trimming stripped 5 bases from V and 9 bases from J, with 15 bases between. DNA of the CDR3: TGTGCCAGCAGCCCACCCCTTACAACCACGCAGTATTTT. This gives the protein CASSPPLTTTQYF.

This chain links TRBV27 with TRBJ2-7, with D tentatively TRBD2 (6 bases). The V gene's germline CDR1 is MNHEY and CDR2 SMNVEV (reference sequence). The CDR3 is made up of 13 amino acids. The ends were cut back, 3 bases at V and 5 bases at J, with 11 bases in the middle. The CDR3 region has the DNA TGTGCCAGCAGTTTCGGGAGCTACGACGAGCAGTACTTC. Protein sequence: CASSFGSYDEQYF.

CDR3 protein: CASSLVASGGAYEQFF. The CDR3 coding sequence is TGTGCCAGCAGCTTAGTAGCTAGCGGGGGGGCCTATGAGCAGTTCTTC. The V call is TRBV7-2, the J call TRBJ2-1; 12 bases agree with TRBD2. Trimming at V came to 1 base and at J to 8 bases, leaving 6 bases not matched to a gene. The length of the CDR3 is 16 residues. CDR1 is SGHTA, CDR2 FQGNSA, per germline.

The V and J genes are TRBV29-1 and TRBJ1-2; D not certain. V lost 7 bases and J 6 bases, leaving 9 bases between the germline ends. The CDR3 extends over 10 amino acids. Germline V CDR1 and CDR2: SQVTM, ANQGSEA. The CDR3 reads CSAREDGYTF. The CDR3 nucleotides are TGCAGCGCCCGGGAGGATGGCTACACCTTC.

The chain carries TRBV27 and TRBJ2-5; D remains unclear. There are 12 residues in the CDR3. The V and J ends lost 6 bases and 5 bases respectively, with 10 bases between them. Germline values: CDR1 MNHEY, CDR2 SMNVEV (reference sequence). The CDR3 loop is CASRGRGETQYF. The CDR3 coding sequence is TGTGCCAGCAGGGGTAGAGGTGAGACCCAGTACTTC.

This chain links TRBV4-2 with TRBJ2-1, with 13 bases aligning to TRBD2. This CDR3 has 17 amino acids. The germline gives CDR1 LGHNA, CDR2 YNFKEQ. The V gene end was trimmed by 3 bases and the J gene end by 11 bases; junction bases not matched to a gene: 13. CDR3 bases: TGTGCCAGCAGCCAGCTTGGGACTAGCGGGACGGGGGTTCAGCAGTTCTTC. Residues: CASSQLGTSGTGVQQFF.

V gene TRBV9 combines with J gene TRBJ2-2; possibly TRBD2 for D (5 bases). The V gene's germline CDR1 is SGDLS and CDR2 YYNGEE. V shed 4 bases and J shed 7 bases, with 17 bases lying between them. The CDR3 is made up of 15 amino acids. The CDR3 DNA follows: TGTGCCAGCAGCAGGACTTGGACTCGGGGCGGGGAGCTGTTTTTT. Translated: CASSRTWTRGGELFF. Full variable domain (outside the CDR3, taken from reference TRBV9 and TRBJ2-2): DSGVTQTPKHLITATGQRVTLRCSPRSGDLSVYWYQQSLDQGLQFLIQYYNGEERAKGNILERFSAQQFPDLHSELNLSSLELGDSALYFCASSRTWTRGGELFFGEGSRLTVL.

The V call is TRBV19, the J call TRBJ1-5; TRBD1 agrees at 7 bases. Germline V gives CDR1 LNHDA, CDR2 SQIVND (reference sequence). This CDR3 region has 14 residues. The junction had 3 bases not matched to a gene; V was cut back by 3 bases and J by 4 bases. The CDR3 nucleotides read TGTGCCAGTAGTATTACAGGGGTTAATCAGCCCCAGCATTTT. Its protein is CASSITGVNQPQHF.

The chain carries TRBV6-1 and TRBJ1-5; 11 bases map to TRBD1. Germline V gene sequence: CDR1 MNHNS, CDR2 SASEGT. The CDR3 loop spans 15 amino acids. The V and J ends lost 5 bases and 6 bases, in that order; junction bases with no gene match: 6. The CDR3 loop is CASSRDRGEGQPQHF. The DNA for the CDR3 is TGTGCCAGCAGTCGGGACAGGGGGGAAGGTCAGCCCCAGCATTTT.

The chain combines TRBV6-4 with TRBJ1-1, with D hard to call. The CDR3 is 13 residues long. V lost 6 bases to trimming and J lost 1 base, with 9 bases between them. In germline, CDR1 is MRHNA, CDR2 SNTAGT. The chain's CDR3 is CASRMRENTEAFF. DNA for the CDR3: TGTGCCAGCAGGATGCGGGAGAACACTGAAGCTTTCTTT.

V and J are TRBV18 and TRBJ1-5, with 7 nucleotides matching TRBD1. This CDR3 region has 15 residues. Germline-derived CDR1 and CDR2 are KGHSH and LQKENI. Unmatched junction bases numbered 4, after V lost 4 bases and J lost 1 base. CDR3 coding DNA: TGTGCCAGCTCACTACAGGGGAAGAGCAATCAGCCCCAGCATTTT. Translation: CASSLQGKSNQPQHF.

This clone was seen only a few times. This chain links TRBV5-4 with TRBJ2-5; 10 bases are a match to TRBD2. V lost 4 bases and J lost 4; bases outside the gene matches: 10. The CDR3 has 16 amino acids. The germline CDR1 and CDR2 sequences are SGHNT and YYREEE (reference sequence). The CDR3 sequence: CASSPGRLAGVETQYF. The CDR3 DNA follows: TGTGCCAGCAGCCCTGGTCGCCTAGCGGGGGTAGAGACCCAGTACTTC.

The V call is TRBV27, the J call TRBJ1-4; the match to TRBD1 covers 8 bases. CDR3 size: 15 residues. Per the germline V gene, CDR1 is MNHEY and CDR2 is SMNVEV (reference sequence). V trimming: 7 bases; J trimming: 5 bases; junction bases outside the gene matches: 9. The CDR3 region is CASTSWTGWNEKLFF. The CDR3 coding sequence is TGTGCCAGCACCTCCTGGACAGGGTGGAATGAAAAACTGTTTTTT.

This clone was counted only a few times. The chain has TRBV11-3 and TRBJ2-5, with 7 bases fitting TRBD1. In germline, CDR1 is SGHNT, CDR2 YENEEA. With 4 bases clipped from V and 5 bases from J, the junction kept 7 bases outside the gene matches. This CDR3 has 14 amino acids. The CDR3 DNA reads TGTGCCAGCAGCTCCGACAGGGTCGGGGAGACCCAGTACTTC. Its translation: CASSSDRVGETQYF.

This clone came up once. The chain has TRBV11-3 and TRBJ2-5; 13 nucleotides match TRBD2. The CDR3 is 16 amino acids. Germline V gives CDR1 SGHNT, CDR2 YENEEA. V lost 4 bases, J lost 0 bases, and 2 bases stayed unmatched. The CDR3 here is CASSSGTSGNQETQYF. The CDR3 DNA is TGTGCCAGCAGCTCCGGGACTAGCGGGAACCAAGAGACCCAGTACTTC.

The gene calls are TRBV29-1 and TRBJ1-2, with 8 positions matching TRBD1. The CDR3 extends over 11 amino acids. Germline CDR1 SQVTM, CDR2 ANQGSEA. After removal of 8 bases from V and 6 bases from J, the junction contained 5 bases not matched to a gene. The CDR3 region is CSPEQGDGYTF. CDR3 nucleotides: TGCAGCCCAGAACAGGGGGATGGCTACACCTTC.

With respect to this clone: The identical CDR3 is also encoded by other nucleotide sequences in the sample. The V gene is TRBV18, the J gene TRBJ1-2; 8 nucleotides align to TRBD1. V was pared by 2 bases and J by 0 bases, with 2 bases of the junction left unmatched. Per germline, CDR1 KGHSH and CDR2 LQKENI. CDR3 length: 15 residues. Here the CDR3 DNA reads TGTGCCAGCTCACCAAGGACAGGGACTAACTATGGCTACACCTTC. Encoded protein: CASSPRTGTNYGYTF.

This clone appeared once. The gene calls are TRBV5-4 and TRBJ1-2; TRBD1 aligns across 8 bases. The CDR3 covers 15 residues. Per the germline V gene, CDR1 is SGHNT and CDR2 is YYREEE (reference sequence). Trimming removed 0 bases from V and 7 bases from J; junction bases left unmatched: 8. The CDR3 loop reads CASSLDQTGASGYTF. Here the CDR3 DNA reads TGTGCCAGCAGCTTGGATCAGACAGGGGCCAGTGGCTACACCTTC. The whole variable domain, filled in from reference TRBV5-4 and TRBJ1-2, reads ETGVTQSPTHLIKTRGQQVTLRCSSQSGHNTVSWYQQALGQGPQFIFQYYREEENGRGNFPPRFSGLQFPNYSSELNVNALELDDSALYLCASSLDQTGASGYTFGSGTRLTVV.